This T cell receptor (beta chain) was observed in a study of cytomegalovirus exposure and HLA in healthy donors. Findings of the study overall: According to a later analysis, most TCR beta chains associated with CMV appeared HLA-restricted.

As for this clone: Its antigen remains unknown.

Germline V gene sequence: CDR1 PRHDT, CDR2 FYEKMQ (reference sequence). The length of the CDR3 is 13 residues. Trimming removed 5 bases from V and 5 bases from J; junction bases left unmatched: 5. Researchers ran the PCR with 60 Vbeta and 13 Jbeta primers. Method: immunoSEQ multiplex PCR; TCRdb's copy keeps in-frame clones and lacks some. The table has about 190,000 clones, approximately 75% seen once; the top ten hold over 4%. This TCR was sampled from a man aged 30-40 years in good health and CMV-seropositive. The chain joins TRBV13 to TRBJ2-5; 7 nucleotides align to TRBD2. The sequenced sample was PBMCs. CDR3 DNA sequence: TGTGCCAGCAGCCCCTTTAGCGGGGAGACCCAGTACTTC. Protein product: CASSPFSGETQYF.